This T cell receptor (beta chain) was found in a study of Graves' ophthalmopathy and Graves' hyperthyroidism. General study points: The majority of expanded thyroid clonotypes above 0.001 frequency also occurred in blood. For predicting ophthalmopathy progression, the model had 55% to 71% sensitivity and 72.22% specificity.

There are many counts of this clonotype. Its antigen is as yet unknown. Amplification from RNA transcripts yielded the TCR beta CDR3 regions. An initial RT-PCR round employing HTBI primers preceded a second-round multiplex PCR. MiXCR, applied by TCRdb to the multiplex PCR reads, yields one record per CDR3 protein. The sample contains about 660,000 distinct CDR3 sequences, just over 40% of which appear only once. The PBMCs used were ones drawn from approximately 9.9 ml of fresh peripheral blood. V was cut by 3 bases and J by 6 bases, with 15 bases left in between. Looked up from germline, CDR1 is SEHNR and CDR2 is FQNEAQ (reference sequence). The CDR3 loop spans 14 amino acids.

Sample: peripheral blood. This TCR was sampled from an adult man with Graves' ophthalmopathy. This sequence joins TRBV7-9 and TRBJ2-7; D ambiguous. The chain's CDR3 is CASSFSSGFGEQYF. For the CDR3, the DNA is TGTGCCAGCAGCTTCTCTTCGGGCTTCGGCGAGCAGTACTTC.